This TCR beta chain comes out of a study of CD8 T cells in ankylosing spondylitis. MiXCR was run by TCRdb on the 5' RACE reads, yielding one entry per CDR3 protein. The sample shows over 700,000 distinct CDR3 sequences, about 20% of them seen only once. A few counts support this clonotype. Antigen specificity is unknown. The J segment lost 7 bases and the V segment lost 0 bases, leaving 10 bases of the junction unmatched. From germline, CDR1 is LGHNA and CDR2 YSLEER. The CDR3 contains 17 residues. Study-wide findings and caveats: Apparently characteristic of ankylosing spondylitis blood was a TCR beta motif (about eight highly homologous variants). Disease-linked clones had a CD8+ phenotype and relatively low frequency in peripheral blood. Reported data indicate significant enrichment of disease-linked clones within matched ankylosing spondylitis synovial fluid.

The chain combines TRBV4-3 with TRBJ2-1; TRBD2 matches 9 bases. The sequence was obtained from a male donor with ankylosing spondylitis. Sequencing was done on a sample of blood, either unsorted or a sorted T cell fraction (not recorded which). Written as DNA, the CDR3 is TGCGCCAGCAGCCAAGATCGTCGAGCGGGAGGTAATAATGAGCAGTTCTTC. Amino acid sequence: CASSQDRRAGGNNEQFF.